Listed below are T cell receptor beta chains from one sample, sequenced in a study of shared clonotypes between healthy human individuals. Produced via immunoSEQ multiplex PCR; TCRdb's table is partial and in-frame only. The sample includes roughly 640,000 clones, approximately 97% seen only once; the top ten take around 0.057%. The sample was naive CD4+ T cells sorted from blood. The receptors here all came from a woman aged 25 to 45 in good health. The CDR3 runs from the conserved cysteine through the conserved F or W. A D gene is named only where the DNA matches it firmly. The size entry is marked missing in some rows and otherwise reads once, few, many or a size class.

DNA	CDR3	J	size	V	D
TGCGCCAGCAGGACGGAGGGGTACGAGCAGTACTTC	CASRTEGYEQYF	TRBJ2-7	NA	TRBV5-1	NA
TGTGCCAGCTCACCACACCGGGACGGAGAGACCCAGTACTTC	CASSPHRDGETQYF	TRBJ2-5	NA	TRBV18	NA
TGTGCCAGCAGCCATACAGGGTCCTTCTACGAGCAGTACTTC	CASSHTGSFYEQYF	TRBJ2-7	NA	TRBV7-9	NA
TGTGCCAGCTCACCCGATCAGGGGGCTAGTTACGAGCAGTACTTC	CASSPDQGASYEQYF	TRBJ2-7	NA	TRBV18	TRBD1
TGTGCCAGCAGTAAGGGACAGGGGAAGGGCAATCAGCCCCAGCATTTT	CASSKGQGKGNQPQHF	TRBJ1-5	NA	TRBV27	TRBD1
TGCGCCAGCAGCCTGGGAGCTGAGCGTAACTATGGCTACACCTTC	CASSLGAERNYGYTF	TRBJ1-2	NA	TRBV5-1	NA
TGCGCCAGCAGAAGTGAGGCAACAGGGGGCAGTGGCTACACCTTC	CASRSEATGGSGYTF	TRBJ1-2	NA	TRBV5-1	TRBD1
TGTGCCAGCAGCCAGCGACTTGGGGGGAGTGCGTTCTACGAGCAGTACTTC	CASSQRLGGSAFYEQYF	TRBJ2-7	NA	TRBV27	NA
TGTGCCACCAGGAAAGGGACAGGGGTGAACACTGAAGCTTTCTTT	CATRKGTGVNTEAFF	TRBJ1-1	NA	TRBV6-5	TRBD1
TGTGCCAGCAGCGCCCGGTTTAGTAGCAATCAGCCCCAGCATTTT	CASSARFSSNQPQHF	TRBJ1-5	NA	TRBV7-8	NA
TGTGCCAGCAAGGGGCAGCCAATCTCCCCCCAGCATTTT	CASKGQPISPQHF	TRBJ1-5	NA	TRBV2	NA
TGCGCCAGCAGCTTGGGACAGCTCGGCGGGGTCTTGCGGGAAGCTTTCTTT	CASSLGQLGGVLREAFF	TRBJ1-1	NA	TRBV5-1	NA
TGTGCCAGCAGACCCTTCGCGGGACAGGCCCCCTACGAGCAGTACTTC	CASRPFAGQAPYEQYF	TRBJ2-7	NA	TRBV5-8	TRBD1
TGTGCCAGCAGACCCTATCTCGGGACTAACTACAATGAGCAGTTCTTC	CASRPYLGTNYNEQFF	TRBJ2-1	NA	TRBV27	TRBD2
TGTGCCAGCAGCTTCTCCTACGAGCAGTACTTC	CASSFSYEQYF	TRBJ2-7	NA	TRBV5-8	NA
TGCGCCAGCAGCTTGGCCACGGGGAATGAAAAACTGTTTTTT	CASSLATGNEKLFF	TRBJ1-4	NA	TRBV5-1	NA
TGTGCCAGCAGCCACCCCGGTGGCTCCGGGGAGCTGTTTTTT	CASSHPGGSGELFF	TRBJ2-2	NA	TRBV28	NA
TGTGCCAGCATTCCGGGACAGGAGACTATTTTTAATGGCTACACCTTC	CASIPGQETIFNGYTF	TRBJ1-2	NA	TRBV28	TRBD1
TGTGCCAGTAGTTCGTCATATGGCTCCTACAATGAGCAGTTCTTC	CASSSSYGSYNEQFF	TRBJ2-1	once	TRBV19	NA
TGTGCCAGCAGTTTCACCGACAGGGTCACTGAAGCTTTCTTT	CASSFTDRVTEAFF	TRBJ1-1	NA	TRBV27	TRBD1
TGTGCCAGCAGCTTTATGCCTGGGAGCACAGATACGCAGTATTTT	CASSFMPGSTDTQYF	TRBJ2-3	NA	TRBV7-9	NA
TGCGCCAGCAGCCTAGCGGGGAGCAAAAACATTCAGTACTTC	CASSLAGSKNIQYF	TRBJ2-4	NA	TRBV5-1	TRBD2
TGTGCCAGCAGTGACCAGGGGGGCACTAATCAGCCCCAGCATTTT	CASSDQGGTNQPQHF	TRBJ1-5	NA	TRBV2	TRBD1
TGTGCCAGTAGTGGGCCCTATGGCTACACCTTC	CASSGPYGYTF	TRBJ1-2	NA	TRBV19	NA
TGTGCCAGTAGTATCCAGACAGGGTTTGGCGAGCAGTACTTC	CASSIQTGFGEQYF	TRBJ2-7	NA	TRBV19	TRBD1